These 11 T cell receptor beta chains came from one sample sequenced in a study of blood T cell repertoires in COVID-19. The data were produced by immunoSEQ multiplex PCR, yet TCRdb's version contains in-frame clones alone and is incomplete. The data contain some 150,000 clones, about 85% of them singletons. The source material was peripheral blood. These receptor sequences come from a woman aged 55 to 70 with active or convalescent COVID-19.

This rearrangement joins TRBV7-2 to TRBJ2-2, with D unclear. Germline assignment: CDR1 SGHTA and CDR2 FQGNSA. The ends were cut back, 4 bases at V and 4 bases at J, with 4 bases in the middle. The CDR3 is 12 amino acids. The CDR3 DNA sequence: TGTGCCAGCAGCTACGGCACCGGGGAGCTGTTTTTT. Encoded protein: CASSYGTGELFF.

This clone was recorded once. This sequence joins TRBV5-1 and TRBJ1-3; 9 bases match TRBD1. In germline, CDR1 is SGHRS, CDR2 YFSETQ. This CDR3 spans 14 amino acids. V gave up 2 bases and J gave up 9 bases; unmatched junction bases: 6. The CDR3 loop reads CASSLPGTGSTIYF. The DNA of the CDR3 is TGCGCCAGCAGCTTACCCGGGACAGGGTCCACCATATATTTT.

V and J are TRBV5-1 and TRBJ2-3; 9 nucleotides agree with TRBD1. Losses at the gene ends were 4 bases for V and 1 base for J; bases not matched to a gene: 4. The germline CDR1 and CDR2 sequences are SGHRS and YFSETQ. The CDR3 is 15 amino acids. The CDR3 sequence: CASSTRTGGTDTQYF. DNA for the CDR3: TGCGCCAGCAGCACTCGGACAGGGGGCACAGATACGCAGTATTTT.

The chain recombines TRBV9 with TRBJ1-4; D is perhaps TRBD1 (6 bases). V shed 3 bases and J shed 5 bases, with 11 bases lying between them. This CDR3 is built from 14 residues. Germline CDR1 and CDR2: SGDLS and YYNGEE. The CDR3 here is CASSAQGVNEKLFF. CDR3 DNA: TGTGCCAGCAGCGCACAGGGAGTAAATGAAAAACTGTTTTTT.

A remark on this clone: The junction departs from the called germline gene at one end, perhaps through a read error. This chain joins TRBV12-3 or TRBV12-4 and TRBJ1-2; D unclear. This CDR3 is built from 10 residues. CDR3 protein: CASSFHPRHF. Written as DNA, the CDR3 is TGTGCCAGCAGTTTTCACCCCCGACACTTC.

V is TRBV3-1 (or the pseudogene TRBV3-2) and J is TRBJ2-1, with 9 bases aligning to TRBD2. Germline CDR1 LGHDT, CDR2 YNNKEL (reference sequence). This CDR3 spans 18 amino acids. The junction had 13 bases not matched to a gene; V was cut back by 2 bases and J by 5 bases. The CDR3 nucleotides read TGTGCCAGCAGCCAACGTTGGACCTTGACTAGCGGACACAATGAGCAGTTCTTC. Its protein is CASSQRWTLTSGHNEQFF.

The rearrangement links TRBV5-1 to TRBJ1-4; D gene unclear. This CDR3 has 15 amino acids. Deletions cut 5 bases from V and 6 bases from J, with 17 bases between. The germline gives CDR1 SGHRS, CDR2 YFSETQ. The CDR3 loop is CASRSQPGLDEKLFF. DNA for the CDR3: TGCGCCAGCAGATCCCAACCGGGGTTGGATGAAAAACTGTTTTTT.

Here the CDR3 reads CAARQGASGYTF. The CDR3 bases are TGTGCCGCAAGACAGGGGGCGAGTGGCTACACCTTC. V and J are TRBV6-5 and TRBJ1-2, with TRBD1 matching over 10 bases. The CDR3 runs 12 residues. J lost 7 bases, V lost 11 bases, and 7 bases had no gene match. Germline V gives CDR1 MNHEY, CDR2 SVGAGI.

The rearrangement joins TRBV4-3 to TRBJ1-5; D is perhaps TRBD1 (5 bases). Per the germline V gene, CDR1 is LGHNA and CDR2 is YSLEER. CDR3 length: 13 amino acids. The V end lost 0 bases, the J end lost 13 bases, and 13 bases lay between the germline ends. The CDR3: CASSQEEGRVQHF. The CDR3 bases are TGCGCCAGCAGCCAAGAAGAGGGGAGGGTTCAGCATTTT.

This chain joins TRBV29-1 and TRBJ2-7; maybe TRBD1 (5 bases). The CDR3 runs to 13 residues. Germline V CDR1 and CDR2: SQVTM, ANQGSEA. The ends were cut back, 6 bases at V and 5 bases at J, with 17 bases in the middle. The CDR3, as DNA: TGCAGCGTAATACGTGTAATAGGGGACGAGCAGTACTTC. It specifies CSVIRVIGDEQYF.

This sequence joins TRBV6-5 and TRBJ1-2, with 9 bases lining up with TRBD1. CDR1 is MNHEY, CDR2 SVGAGI, per germline. The ends lost 10 bases at V and 4 bases at J; junction bases unmatched: 7. The CDR3 extends over 13 amino acids. This CDR3 reads CATSTGGGYGYTF. The CDR3 coding sequence is TGTGCCACCTCGACAGGGGGGGGCTATGGCTACACCTTC.